The rows below give T cell receptor beta chains drawn from one sample of a study of shared clonotypes between healthy human individuals. Sequencing was performed with immunoSEQ multiplex PCR; in TCRdb, only in-frame clones are kept and a portion is missing. Counted here are 1,400,000 or so clones, 98% occurring once; the ten biggest clones make up around 0.38%. What was sequenced was naive CD4+ T cells sorted from blood. These receptors were collected from a man in his thirties or forties in good health. The CDR3 runs from the conserved cysteine through the conserved F or W. The order of the fields is D gene, V gene, clone size, J gene, CDR3 DNA, CDR3 protein. The D gene is left open where the match is weak. Some rows have no size entry. The others give once, few or many, or a class for an expanded clone.

.	TRBV6-5	.	TRBJ1-4	TGTGCCAGCAGGGACTTCAGGACTACTAATGAAAAACTGTTTTTT	CASRDFRTTNEKLFF
.	TRBV28	.	TRBJ2-1	TGTGCCATTCAGTTGATGGAAAGAGATGAGCAGTTCTTC	CAIQLMERDEQFF
TRBD1	TRBV9	.	TRBJ1-3	TGTGCCAGCAGCGTTACTGATTACAGGGGTACACGAAACACCATATATTTT	CASSVTDYRGTRNTIYF
.	TRBV5-4	.	TRBJ1-1	TGTGCCAGCAGCTTGGGTGGCCTCACAAACACTGAAGCTTTCTTT	CASSLGGLTNTEAFF
.	TRBV28	.	TRBJ1-2	TGTGCCAGCAACTCCATCCCGAAATGGGGGTTAGATTACTATGGCTACACCTTC	CASNSIPKWGLDYYGYTF
.	TRBV7-2	.	TRBJ2-4	TGTGCCAGCAGCCCTTCTGTTAGGGCCAAAAACATTCAGTACTTC	CASSPSVRAKNIQYF
.	TRBV5-6	.	TRBJ1-4	TGTGCCAGCAGCCCCGTCAGGGGCGGTGAAAAACTGTTTTTT	CASSPVRGGEKLFF
.	TRBV6-1	.	TRBJ2-7	TGTGCCAGCAGCCAACTGGAGTCGTACGAGCAGTACTTC	CASSQLESYEQYF
TRBD1	TRBV9	.	TRBJ2-1	TGTGCCAGCAGCCCACCCCCGGGACAGGCTTCTTTGTACAGCGATGAGCAGTTCTTC	CASSPPPGQASLYSDEQFF
TRBD1	TRBV5-1	once	TRBJ1-5	TGCGCCAGCAGACGATCTGACAGGGCGAACCAGCCCCAGCATTTT	CASRRSDRANQPQHF
TRBD1	TRBV28	.	TRBJ1-2	TGTGCCAGCAGTCTCCGCTGGACAGGAACTAACTATGGCTACACCTTC	CASSLRWTGTNYGYTF
TRBD2	TRBV18	.	TRBJ2-1	TGTGCCAGCTCACCACCCCCTAGCGCGGGAGCTAATGAGCAGTTCTTC	CASSPPPSAGANEQFF
.	TRBV6-1	.	TRBJ2-1	TGTGCCAGCAAGGCCAGGGCCACCTACAATGAGCAGTTCTTC	CASKARATYNEQFF
TRBD2	TRBV7-2	once	TRBJ2-7	TGTGCCAGCAGCTTAGCGGGCGGGGGATCCGCCAACGAGCAGTACTTC	CASSLAGGGSANEQYF
TRBD2	TRBV5-1	once	TRBJ2-1	TGCGCCAGCAGCAGCGAGCCTAGCGGGAGCTATGAGCAGTTCTTC	CASSSEPSGSYEQFF
.	TRBV27	.	TRBJ2-7	TGTGCCAGCAGTTTTGGGCAGAACTACGAGCAGTACTTC	CASSFGQNYEQYF